This is a list of T cell receptor beta chains from one sample in a study of T cell responses to AZD1222 COVID-19 vaccine. Produced via immunoSEQ multiplex PCR; TCRdb's table is partial and in-frame only. Altogether 120,000 or so clones are present, 86% being singletons, with the ten largest covering around 3%. Material: peripheral blood, obtained 28 days after the second AZD1222 dose. These receptors originate from an adult who received the AZD1222 COVID-19 vaccine. Both conserved end residues are part of each CDR3. D genes are given only for firm matches. Not every row has a clone size; where given, it reads once, few, many or a size class.

TRBV12-3/TRBV12-4,.,TRBJ1-3,.,TGTGCCAGCAGTTTATCTAGTGGGAACACCATATATTTT,CASSLSSGNTIYF
TRBV6-5,.,TRBJ2-3,TRBD2,TGTGCCAGCAGCTTAGCGGGGGGGCCGGCAGATACGCAGTATTTT,CASSLAGGPADTQYF
TRBV7-8,.,TRBJ1-5,.,TGTGCCAGCAGCTTAGGGCAGGGGCGGTTGATTCAGCCCCAGCATTTT,CASSLGQGRLIQPQHF
TRBV12-3/TRBV12-4,.,TRBJ1-5,.,TGTGCCAGCACCCGGGACACCGATCAGCCCCAGCATTTT,CASTRDTDQPQHF
TRBV12-5,.,TRBJ2-3,.,TGTGCTAGTGGTCCCTTTCATGGCGCAGATACGCAGTATTTT,CASGPFHGADTQYF
TRBV19,.,TRBJ1-5,.,TGTGCCAGTAGCATCGGGCCTCCGAGGGACAATCAGCCCCAGCATTTT,CASSIGPPRDNQPQHF
TRBV6-1,.,TRBJ1-2,TRBD1,TGTGCCAGCAGTGAAGGACGGGGACAGGGGATCTATGGCTACACCTTC,CASSEGRGQGIYGYTF
TRBV6-5,.,TRBJ2-5,TRBD1,TGTGCCAGCAGTTACGGCAGGGGGCGGTTGGAGACCCAGTACTTC,CASSYGRGRLETQYF
TRBV9,few,TRBJ2-2,TRBD2,TGTGCCAGCAGCCCCCGGGGGGGTCGAACCGGGGAGCTGTTTTTT,CASSPRGGRTGELFF
TRBV7-9,.,TRBJ1-5,.,TGTGCCAGCAGCCCGCCGGGCGCAGGCAATCAGCCCCAGCATTTT,CASSPPGAGNQPQHF
TRBV2,.,TRBJ1-5,.,TGTGCCAGCAGTGCCGGACACACACAGGGTCAGCCCCAGCATTTT,CASSAGHTQGQPQHF